This is a list of T cell receptor beta chains from one sample in a study of OX40 agonist ivuxolimab in advanced cancers. Assay used: immunoSEQ multiplex PCR; TCRdb lists only in-frame clones, some missing. The sample gives about 79,000 clones, 85% to 90% of which show up once; 13% is in the top ten. The sample consisted of CD4+ or CD8+ T cells sorted from blood, taken in a trial of the OX40 agonist ivuxolimab. Every receptor here comes from an adult with an advanced solid tumor such as melanoma, head and neck, liver or kidney cancer. CDR3s include the opening cysteine and the closing phenylalanine or tryptophan. D genes are given only for firm matches. Not all rows give a size; the values are once, few, many and, for expanded clones, a class.

J gene	D gene	clone size	V gene	CDR3 protein	CDR3 DNA
TRBJ1-2	TRBD1	.	TRBV6-5	CASSYSTGKGYTF	TGTGCCAGCAGTTACTCGACAGGGAAAGGCTACACCTTC
TRBJ1-3	.	.	TRBV29-1	CSVEDWADPSGNTIYF	TGCAGCGTTGAAGATTGGGCGGATCCTTCTGGAAACACCATATATTTT
TRBJ2-3	.	.	TRBV11-2	CASSLDPGIAGTDTQYF	TGTGCCAGCAGCTTAGACCCCGGGATAGCGGGCACAGATACGCAGTATTTT
TRBJ1-1	.	once	TRBV21-1	CASSKRQVRNTEAFF	TGTGCCAGCAGCAAAAGACAGGTTAGGAACACTGAAGCTTTCTTT
TRBJ2-7	TRBD1	once	TRBV2	CASLYTGTGGSYEQYF	TGTGCCAGCTTGTATACCGGGACAGGGGGATCCTACGAGCAGTACTTC
TRBJ2-1	.	.	TRBV9	CASSVVRGSSYNEQFF	TGTGCCAGCAGCGTAGTTCGTGGCAGCTCCTACAATGAGCAGTTCTTC
TRBJ2-1	.	.	TRBV4-1	CASSQGLSDEQFF	TGCGCCAGCAGCCAAGGTTTGAGTGATGAGCAGTTCTTC
TRBJ2-1	.	.	TRBV5-4	CASSLSRVEGNEQFF	TGTGCCAGCAGCTTGAGCAGGGTGGAGGGCAATGAGCAGTTCTTC
TRBJ2-3	TRBD2	.	TRBV2	CASSLLRTSGYTDTQYF	TGTGCCAGCAGCCTCCTGAGGACTAGCGGCTACACAGATACGCAGTATTTT
TRBJ1-5	.	.	TRBV28	CASSLWDIRRNQPQHF	TGTGCCAGCAGTTTATGGGACATTCGTCGCAATCAGCCCCAGCATTTT
TRBJ2-7	.	.	TRBV7-8	CASSLDLNGATYEQYF	TGTGCCAGCAGCTTAGACCTTAACGGGGCCACCTACGAGCAGTACTTC
TRBJ2-6	TRBD1	.	TRBV28	CASNRRGQGLSSGANVLTF	TGTGCCAGCAATCGAAGGGGACAGGGACTATCCTCTGGGGCCAACGTCCTGACTTTC
TRBJ2-7	.	.	TRBV7-2	CASSLRLAPEQYF	TGTGCCAGCAGCTTACGGTTGGCTCCCGAGCAGTACTTC
TRBJ1-2	.	.	TRBV6-5	CASMVLEGSGGYTF	TGTGCCAGCATGGTTTTAGAGGGTTCAGGTGGCTACACCTTC
TRBJ1-5	TRBD1	.	TRBV5-1	CASSYSGGDQPQHF	TGCGCCAGCAGCTACTCAGGGGGGGATCAGCCCCAGCATTTT
TRBJ2-7	.	.	TRBV12-5	CASGFAGRHEQYF	TGTGCTAGTGGTTTCGCAGGGAGGCACGAGCAGTACTTC
TRBJ1-5	.	.	TRBV5-3	CARSLWVSPHSNQPQHF	TGTGCCAGAAGCTTGTGGGTGTCGCCACATAGCAATCAGCCCCAGCATTTT
TRBJ1-5	.	.	TRBV28	CASSSPRDPRGPYGNQPQHF	TGTGCCAGCAGTTCCCCACGGGACCCCCGAGGCCCATACGGCAATCAGCCCCAGCATTTT
TRBJ2-7	.	.	TRBV7-9	CASSEGEEQYF	TGTGCCAGCAGCGAGGGGGAAGAGCAGTACTTC
TRBJ2-1	.	.	TRBV5-8	CATVRGLLYNEQFF	TGTGCCACCGTGAGAGGACTCCTCTACAATGAGCAGTTCTTC
TRBJ1-1	.	.	TRBV4-1	CASSQDLLLTRSEAFF	TGCGCCAGCAGCCAAGACCTCCTCCTTACGAGGTCTGAAGCTTTCTTT
TRBJ2-2	.	few	TRBV6-5	CASNPKPFTTGELFF	TGTGCCAGCAATCCCAAACCATTTACCACCGGGGAGCTGTTTTTT
TRBJ2-1	.	.	TRBV28	CASSPRDWSYNEQFF	TGTGCCAGCAGTCCCAGGGATTGGTCCTACAATGAGCAGTTCTTC
TRBJ1-5	.	.	TRBV2	CASSEPYSNQPQHF	TGTGCCAGCAGTGAACCGTATAGCAATCAGCCCCAGCATTTT
TRBJ1-4	.	.	TRBV6-5	CASSSRGGREKLFF	TGTGCCAGCAGTTCCCGGGGGGGGCGCGAAAAACTGTTTTTT
TRBJ2-7	.	.	TRBV6-5	CASSLGGSYEQYF	TGTGCCAGCAGCCTGGGCGGGTCCTACGAGCAGTACTTC
TRBJ2-1	TRBD2	.	TRBV9	CASSGGTSGNEQFF	TGTGCCAGCAGCGGCGGGACTAGCGGCAATGAGCAGTTCTTC
TRBJ2-5	.	.	TRBV18	CASSPHSKETQYF	TGTGCCAGCTCACCACACAGCAAAGAGACCCAGTACTTC
TRBJ1-1	.	.	TRBV9	CASSVGGGMNTEAFF	TGTGCCAGCAGCGTAGGAGGGGGTATGAACACTGAAGCTTTCTTT
TRBJ2-1	TRBD2	once	TRBV13	CASSVYEREGFF	TGTGCCAGCAGCGTCTACGAGCGGGAAGGCTTCTTC
TRBJ2-7	.	.	TRBV4-1	CASSQGNPGEQYF	TGCGCCAGCAGCCAAGGAAATCCGGGCGAGCAGTACTTC
TRBJ2-7	.	once	TRBV6-1	CASRHSSYEQYF	TGTGCCAGCAGACATAGCTCCTACGAGCAGTACTTC
TRBJ2-5	.	once	TRBV12-5	CASGLVWGTQYF	TGTGCTAGTGGTTTGGTATGGGGGACCCAGTACTTC
TRBJ2-2	TRBD1	.	TRBV7-7	CASSQPGQGLGANTGELFF	TGTGCTAGCAGCCAGCCGGGACAGGGATTGGGCGCGAACACCGGGGAGCTGTTTTTT
TRBJ1-3	.	.	TRBV5-1	CASSNPTVPGNTIYF	TGCGCCAGCAGCAACCCGACAGTACCTGGAAACACCATATATTTT
TRBJ1-2	TRBD1	.	TRBV28	CASRDRANYGYTF	TGTGCCAGCAGGGACAGGGCCAACTATGGCTACACCTTC
TRBJ2-4	.	once	TRBV19	CASSIMGGNIQYF	TGTGCCAGTAGTATTATGGGGGGAAACATTCAGTACTTC
TRBJ2-7	TRBD1	.	TRBV23-1	CASSPSGQGFPYEQYF	TGCGCCAGCAGTCCCTCGGGACAGGGGTTCCCCTACGAGCAGTACTTC
TRBJ2-1	TRBD2	.	TRBV7-9	CASSFTGTSGNEQFF	TGTGCCAGCAGCTTTACCGGCACTAGCGGGAATGAGCAGTTCTTC
TRBJ2-3	.	.	TRBV27	CASSLLRFEATDTQYF	TGTGCCAGCAGTTTATTAAGATTTGAGGCGACAGATACGCAGTATTTT
TRBJ2-7	.	.	TRBV7-9	CASSLSGNYEQYF	TGTGCCAGCAGCTTATCCGGGAATTACGAGCAGTACTTC
TRBJ2-5	.	.	TRBV6-1	CASSEGAPAYF	TGTGCCAGCAGTGAAGGAGCGCCAGCGTACTTC
TRBJ2-7	.	few	TRBV27	CASSFTSRYEQYF	TGTGCCAGCAGTTTCACTAGCCGCTACGAGCAGTACTTC
TRBJ2-7	TRBD1	.	TRBV5-1	CASSPRTGGTTYEQYF	TGCGCCAGCAGCCCAAGGACAGGGGGGACCACCTACGAGCAGTACTTC
TRBJ2-1	.	.	TRBV19	CASSILGNEQFF	TGTGCCAGTAGTATTCTCGGGAATGAGCAGTTCTTC
TRBJ2-1	.	.	TRBV18	CASSPGQLKIDNEQFF	TGTGCCAGCTCACCGGGCCAGCTCAAGATCGACAATGAGCAGTTCTTC
TRBJ2-7	.	.	TRBV29-1	CSVVWGGEQYF	TGCAGCGTTGTCTGGGGTGGCGAGCAGTACTTC
TRBJ2-7	TRBD1	.	TRBV28	CASGVSGTGSEQYF	TGTGCCAGCGGGGTCTCCGGGACAGGGAGCGAGCAGTACTTC
TRBJ1-2	.	.	TRBV13	CASSLGSYGYTF	TGTGCCAGCAGCTTAGGTTCCTATGGCTACACCTTC
TRBJ2-1	TRBD1	.	TRBV6-1	CASSGYRGASHNEQFF	TGTGCCAGCAGTGGATACAGGGGTGCCTCACACAATGAGCAGTTCTTC
TRBJ2-7	.	.	TRBV7-2	CASSPSASVGEQYF	TGTGCCAGCAGCCCCTCGGCTAGCGTGGGGGAGCAGTACTTC
TRBJ2-3	TRBD2	.	TRBV6-5	CASSYLPGLSDTQYF	TGTGCCAGCAGTTACTTGCCGGGACTATCAGATACGCAGTATTTT
TRBJ1-5	.	few	TRBV7-8	CASSLVAQPSFNQPQHF	TGTGCCAGCAGCTTAGTAGCTCAGCCAAGCTTCAATCAGCCCCAGCATTTT